This TCR beta chain was found in a study of T cell responses to AZD1222 COVID-19 vaccine. Study-level findings and limits: It was only a handful of AZD1222 recipients who were seropositive at baseline.

The V end lost 2 bases, the J end lost 6 bases, and 8 bases lay between the germline ends. The germline CDR1 and CDR2 sequences are SEHNR and FQNEAQ (reference sequence). CDR3 size: 12 residues. Note on this clone: Its target is not known.

The assay was immunoSEQ multiplex PCR, and TCRdb's table has in-frame clones only and misses some. The table has around 130,000 clones, about 89% seen once. The sequencing here drew on peripheral blood, taken on day 0 of AZD1222 vaccination. The chain links TRBV7-9 to TRBJ2-7; D gene uncertain. This clonotype was obtained from an adult in good health. The CDR3 here is CASSLSQGEQYF. In nucleotides, the CDR3 is TGTGCCAGCAGCTTATCCCAAGGCGAGCAGTACTTC.